Listed below are T cell receptor beta chains from one sample, sequenced in a study of early T cells in non-severe SARS-CoV-2 infection. Each CDR3 protein gets one entry after TCRdb re-called the 5' RACE reads with MiXCR. The sample lists 50,000 to 70,000 distinct CDR3 sequences; roughly 8% were seen once. The specimen was whole blood. The receptors here all came from an adult who was a healthcare worker with PCR-confirmed SARS-CoV-2 infection or an uninfected control (not recorded which). The CDR3 runs from the conserved cysteine through the conserved F or W. The D gene is left open where the match is weak. Clone size is given for some rows only: seen once, a few or many times, or a class if the clone is expanded.

14	many	TRBJ2-2	TRBV29-1	-	CSALGGANTGELFF	TGCAGCGCCTTAGGCGGGGCGAACACCGGGGAGCTGTTTTTT
15	-	TRBJ2-3	TRBV28	-	CASSFRLPRTDTQYF	TGTGCCAGCAGTTTTAGGCTCCCGAGGACAGATACGCAGTATTTT
15	many	TRBJ2-7	TRBV20-1	TRBD1	CSASPMDRLSNEQYF	TGCAGTGCTAGTCCCATGGACAGGTTGTCGAACGAGCAGTACTTC
12	many	TRBJ2-7	TRBV12-3/TRBV12-4	-	CASSPDSNEQYF	TGTGCCAGCAGCCCTGACTCCAATGAGCAGTACTTC
14	many	TRBJ1-4	TRBV28	TRBD1	CASNPGQGREKLFF	TGTGCCAGCAACCCGGGACAGGGAAGAGAAAAACTGTTTTTT
11	many	TRBJ1-1	TRBV10-3	-	CAISEQIEAFF	TGTGCCATCAGTGAGCAGATTGAAGCTTTCTTT
16	many	TRBJ2-1	TRBV7-8	-	CASNPRAQGSYNEQFF	TGTGCCAGTAACCCCCGGGCCCAGGGTTCCTACAATGAGCAGTTCTTC
16	-	TRBJ2-5	TRBV27	-	CASSSTLDRSQETQYF	TGTGCCAGCAGTTCGACGTTAGACAGGAGCCAAGAGACCCAGTACTTC
14	-	TRBJ2-1	TRBV19	-	CASRGGVPHNEQFF	TGTGCCAGTAGGGGCGGGGTCCCCCACAATGAGCAGTTCTTC
14	-	TRBJ2-2	TRBV7-3	TRBD1	CASSRTGGTGELFF	TGTGCCAGCAGCCGGACAGGGGGTACCGGGGAGCTGTTTTTT
13	-	TRBJ2-7	TRBV20-1	TRBD2	CSAGTSGSYEQYF	TGCAGTGCCGGGACTAGCGGGAGTTACGAGCAGTACTTC
12	many	TRBJ2-7	TRBV7-9	-	CASSSDPYEQYF	TGTGCCAGCAGCTCCGACCCCTACGAGCAGTACTTC
14	-	TRBJ2-7	TRBV7-9	-	CASSLVGNYYEQYF	TGTGCCAGCAGCTTGGTAGGTAACTACTACGAGCAGTACTTC
16	few	TRBJ2-3	TRBV19	-	CASSIRGGSRLDTQYF	TGTGCCAGTAGTATCAGGGGCGGGAGCAGGTTGGATACGCAGTATTTT
15	-	TRBJ2-5	TRBV21-1	-	CASSLRLAEKETQYF	TGTGCCAGCAGCCTACGACTAGCGGAAAAAGAGACCCAGTACTTC
15	few	TRBJ1-2	TRBV9	-	CASSVGRPTLYGYTF	TGTGCCAGCAGCGTAGGACGGCCGACTTTATATGGCTACACCTTC
13	many	TRBJ2-5	TRBV18	-	CASSPDRRETQYF	TGTGCCAGCTCGCCGGACAGAAGGGAGACCCAGTACTTC
19	-	TRBJ2-7	TRBV27	-	CASSPISLPRQEQFYEQYF	TGTGCCAGCAGTCCGATCTCCCTTCCAAGACAGGAGCAGTTCTACGAGCAGTACTTC
14	many	TRBJ2-1	TRBV20-1	TRBD2	CSARGLAGGSEQFF	TGCAGTGCTAGGGGACTAGCGGGAGGAAGTGAGCAGTTCTTC
17	few	TRBJ2-7	TRBV7-8	TRBD1	CASSLAAGTGITYEQYF	TGTGCCAGCAGCTTAGCGGCCGGGACAGGTATTACCTACGAGCAGTACTTC
16	-	TRBJ2-3	TRBV10-1	TRBD2	CASSHLAGGPADTQYF	TGCGCCAGCAGTCATCTAGCGGGAGGGCCGGCAGATACGCAGTATTTT
15	many	TRBJ2-7	TRBV7-9	TRBD2	CASSSSVLAGDEQYF	TGTGCCAGCAGCTCGAGCGTTCTAGCGGGAGACGAGCAGTACTTC
13	few	TRBJ1-1	TRBV29-1	-	CSGRQNKEAEAFF	TGCAGCGGTCGACAGAATAAAGAGGCTGAAGCTTTCTTT
15	many	TRBJ2-1	TRBV28	TRBD2	CASHLFASGRNEQFF	TGTGCCAGCCATTTATTTGCTAGCGGGAGGAATGAGCAGTTCTTC
13	many	TRBJ2-6	TRBV29-1	-	CSVATSGANVLTF	TGCAGCGTTGCTACCTCTGGGGCCAACGTCCTGACTTTC
13	-	TRBJ2-7	TRBV20-1	TRBD2	CSAGGRGGHEQYF	TGCAGTGCTGGGGGGAGGGGCGGCCACGAGCAGTACTTC
13	few	TRBJ2-7	TRBV20-1	TRBD2	CSEIGLATTEQYF	TGCAGTGAGATCGGACTAGCGACTACCGAGCAGTACTTC
12	many	TRBJ2-1	TRBV6-1	TRBD2	CASRERLAEQFF	TGTGCCAGCAGGGAAAGACTAGCAGAGCAGTTCTTC
13	many	TRBJ2-3	TRBV12-3/TRBV12-4	TRBD2	CATSSGNTDTQYF	TGTGCCACCTCTAGCGGGAACACAGATACGCAGTATTTT
16	many	TRBJ2-1	TRBV21-1	-	CASSHSPDSLYNEQFF	TGTGCCAGCAGCCACTCGCCAGACTCTCTCTACAATGAGCAGTTCTTC
13	few	TRBJ1-3	TRBV20-1	-	CSARADSGNTIYF	TGCAGTGCTAGAGCTGACTCTGGAAACACCATATATTTT
16	few	TRBJ2-3	TRBV19	-	CASSKGIKTSTDTQYF	TGTGCCAGTAGTAAGGGGATAAAGACTAGCACAGATACGCAGTATTTT
15	few	TRBJ1-4	TRBV5-1	-	CASSVETPTNEKLFF	TGCGCCAGCAGTGTGGAGACACCAACTAATGAAAAACTGTTTTTT
16	-	TRBJ2-1	TRBV7-9	TRBD2	CASSPYGGSSYNEQFF	TGTGCCAGCAGCCCATATGGCGGGAGCTCCTACAATGAGCAGTTCTTC
14	few	TRBJ2-7	TRBV20-1	-	CSARGRGRLGEQYF	TGCAGTGCTAGAGGTAGGGGACGTCTTGGTGAGCAGTACTTC
13	few	TRBJ2-7	TRBV28	-	CASRPQNPYEQYF	TGTGCCAGCAGACCTCAAAACCCATACGAGCAGTACTTC
15	many	TRBJ2-5	TRBV3-1	-	CASSQVWGLQETQYF	TGTGCCAGCAGCCAAGTTTGGGGATTGCAAGAGACCCAGTACTTC
18	many	TRBJ2-3	TRBV7-4	-	CASSLEPPGTWSGDTQYF	TGTGCCAGCAGCTTAGAGCCTCCCGGGACTTGGTCGGGAGATACGCAGTATTTT
14	-	TRBJ2-1	TRBV5-1	TRBD2	CASSLAGGSDEQFF	TGCGCCAGCAGCTTGGCGGGAGGTTCGGATGAGCAGTTCTTC
16	-	TRBJ2-2	TRBV28	TRBD2	CASSPGLAANTGELFF	TGTGCCAGCAGTCCGGGGCTAGCGGCGAACACCGGGGAGCTGTTTTTT
12	few	TRBJ1-6	TRBV5-7	-	CASSRIGRPLHF	TGTGCCAGCAGCAGAATCGGGAGACCCCTCCACTTT
14	many	TRBJ2-6	TRBV2	-	CASSPATGTNVLTF	TGTGCCAGCAGCCCCGCGACAGGTACCAACGTCCTGACTTTC
18	-	TRBJ1-2	TRBV28	TRBD1	CASSPTRRGRPSNYGYTF	TGTGCCAGCAGTCCTACCAGGAGGGGGCGACCCTCTAACTATGGCTACACCTTC
15	-	TRBJ2-1	TRBV5-5	TRBD1	CASRQTGSSYNEQFF	TGTGCCAGCAGGCAGACAGGGAGCTCCTACAATGAGCAGTTCTTC
19	few	TRBJ2-2	TRBV3-1	-	CASSYKASGRVGTFGELFF	TGTGCCAGCAGCTATAAGGCCAGTGGGAGAGTCGGGACTTTCGGGGAGCTGTTTTTT